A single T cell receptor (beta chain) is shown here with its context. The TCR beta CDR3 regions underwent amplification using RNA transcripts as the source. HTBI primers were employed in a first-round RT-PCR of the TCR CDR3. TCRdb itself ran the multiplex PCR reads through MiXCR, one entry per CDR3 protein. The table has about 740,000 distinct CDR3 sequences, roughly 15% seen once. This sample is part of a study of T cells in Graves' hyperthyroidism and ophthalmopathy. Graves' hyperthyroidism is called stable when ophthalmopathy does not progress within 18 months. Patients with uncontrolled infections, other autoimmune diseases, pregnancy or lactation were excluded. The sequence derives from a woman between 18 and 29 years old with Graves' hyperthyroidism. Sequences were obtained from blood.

The CDR3 loop is CASSKGVGQYF. CDR3 nucleotide sequence: TGTGCCAGCAGCAAGGGAGTCGGGCAGTACTTC. V is TRBV5-8 and J is TRBJ2-7, with D possibly TRBD2 on 5 matching bases. The CDR3 spans 11 residues. The ends were cut back, 4 bases at V and 9 bases at J, with 11 bases in the middle. The germline gives CDR1 SGHTS, CDR2 YDEGEE.